One T cell receptor (beta chain) is described in this entry. The entry originates in a study of blood T cell repertoires in COVID-19. Trimming removed 5 bases at V and 7 bases at J, with 15 bases between. The CDR3 spans 15 residues. Germline CDR1 reads SGHAT; CDR2 reads FQNNGV. Measured with immunoSEQ multiplex PCR; TCRdb has only the in-frame clones, and not every one. The data show 70,000 to 95,000 clones, with about 77% seen just once and about 15% held by the top ten. The specimen sequenced was peripheral blood. This receptor was identified in a human donor in a cohort sampled during active COVID-19. The rearrangement joins TRBV11-2 to TRBJ1-6; weak D call: TRBD1 (6 bases). The CDR3 region has the DNA TGTGCCAGCAGCAAAGGGGGACGGTGGAATTCACCCCTCCACTTT. It codes for CASSKGGRWNSPLHF.